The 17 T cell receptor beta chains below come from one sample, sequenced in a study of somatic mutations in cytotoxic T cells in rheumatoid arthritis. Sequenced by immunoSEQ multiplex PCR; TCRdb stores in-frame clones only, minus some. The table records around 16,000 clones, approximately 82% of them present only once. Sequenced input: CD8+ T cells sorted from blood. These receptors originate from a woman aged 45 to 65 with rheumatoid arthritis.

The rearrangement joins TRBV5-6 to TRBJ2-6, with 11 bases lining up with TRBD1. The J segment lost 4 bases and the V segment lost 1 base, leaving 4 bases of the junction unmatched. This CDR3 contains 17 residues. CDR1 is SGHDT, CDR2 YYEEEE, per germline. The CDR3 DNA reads TGTGCCAGCAGCTTGTGGACAGGGGGCGAAGGGGCCAACGTCCTGACTTTC. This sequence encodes CASSLWTGGEGANVLTF.

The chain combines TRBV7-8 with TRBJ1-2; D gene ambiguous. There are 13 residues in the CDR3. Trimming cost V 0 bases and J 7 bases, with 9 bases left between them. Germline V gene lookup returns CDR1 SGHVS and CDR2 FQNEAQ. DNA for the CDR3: TGTGCCAGCAGCTTAGCGATCGGAGTTGGCTACACCTTC. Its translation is CASSLAIGVGYTF. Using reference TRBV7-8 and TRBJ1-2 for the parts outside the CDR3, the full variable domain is GAGVSQSPRYKVAKRGQDVALRCDPISGHVSLFWYQQALGQGPEFLTYFQNEAQLDKSGLPSDRFFAERPEGSVSTLKIQRTQQEDSAVYLCASSLAIGVGYTFGSGTRLTVV.

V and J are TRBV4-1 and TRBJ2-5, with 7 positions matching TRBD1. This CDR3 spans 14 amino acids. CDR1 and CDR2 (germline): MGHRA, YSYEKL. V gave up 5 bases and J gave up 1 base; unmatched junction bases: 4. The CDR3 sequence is CASSWDRTQETQYF. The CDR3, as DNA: TGCGCCAGCAGCTGGGACAGAACCCAAGAGACCCAGTACTTC.

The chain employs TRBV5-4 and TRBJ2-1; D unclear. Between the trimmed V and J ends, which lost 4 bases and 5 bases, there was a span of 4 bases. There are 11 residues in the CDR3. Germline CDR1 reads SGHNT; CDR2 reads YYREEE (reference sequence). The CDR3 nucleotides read TGTGCCAGCAGCCAACACAATGAGCAGTTCTTC. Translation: CASSQHNEQFF. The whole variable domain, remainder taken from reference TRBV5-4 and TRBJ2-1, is ETGVTQSPTHLIKTRGQQVTLRCSSQSGHNTVSWYQQALGQGPQFIFQYYREEENGRGNFPPRFSGLQFPNYSSELNVNALELDDSALYLCASSQHNEQFFGPGTRLTVL.

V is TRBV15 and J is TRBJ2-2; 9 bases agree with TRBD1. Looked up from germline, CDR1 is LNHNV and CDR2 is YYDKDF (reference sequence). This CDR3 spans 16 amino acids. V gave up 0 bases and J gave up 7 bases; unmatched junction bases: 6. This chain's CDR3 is CATSREGQGRVGELFF. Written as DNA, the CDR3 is TGTGCCACCAGCAGAGAGGGACAGGGAAGAGTCGGGGAGCTGTTTTTT.

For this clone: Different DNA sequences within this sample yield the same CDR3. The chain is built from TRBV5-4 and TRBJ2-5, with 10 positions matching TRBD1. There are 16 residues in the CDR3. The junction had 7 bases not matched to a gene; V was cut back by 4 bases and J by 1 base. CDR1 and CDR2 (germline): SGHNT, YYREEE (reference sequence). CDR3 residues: CASSPGQGTIQETQYF. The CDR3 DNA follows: TGTGCCAGCAGCCCGGGACAGGGGACCATCCAAGAGACCCAGTACTTC.

The CDR3: CASSLVQQGYEQYF. The CDR3, as DNA: TGTGCCAGCAGCCTCGTGCAACAGGGGTACGAGCAGTACTTC. The rearrangement links TRBV7-2 to TRBJ2-7, with 7 bases matching TRBD1. The V gene end was trimmed by 5 bases and the J gene end by 4 bases; junction bases not matched to a gene: 8. This CDR3 comprises 14 residues. The V gene's germline CDR1 is SGHTA and CDR2 FQGNSA.

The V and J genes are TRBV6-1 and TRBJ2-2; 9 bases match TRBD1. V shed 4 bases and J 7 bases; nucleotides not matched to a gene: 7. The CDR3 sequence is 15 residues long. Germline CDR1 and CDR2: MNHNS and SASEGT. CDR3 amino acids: CASSAGTGLNGELFF. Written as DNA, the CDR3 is TGTGCCAGCAGTGCAGGGACAGGGCTGAACGGGGAGCTGTTTTTT.

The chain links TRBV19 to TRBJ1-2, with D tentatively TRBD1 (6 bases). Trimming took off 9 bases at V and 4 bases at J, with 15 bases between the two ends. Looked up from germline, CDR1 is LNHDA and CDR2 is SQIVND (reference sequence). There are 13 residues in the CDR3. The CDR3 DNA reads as TGTGCCAGCAGGACAGCCGCGGGCTATGGCTACACCTTC. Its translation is CASRTAAGYGYTF.

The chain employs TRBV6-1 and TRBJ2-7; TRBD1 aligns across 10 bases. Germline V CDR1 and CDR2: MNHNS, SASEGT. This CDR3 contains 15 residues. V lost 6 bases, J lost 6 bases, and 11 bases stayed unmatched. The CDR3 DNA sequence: TGTGCCAGCAGGGTGACAGGGGGCGCCCCGGGCGAGCAGTACTTC. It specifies CASRVTGGAPGEQYF.

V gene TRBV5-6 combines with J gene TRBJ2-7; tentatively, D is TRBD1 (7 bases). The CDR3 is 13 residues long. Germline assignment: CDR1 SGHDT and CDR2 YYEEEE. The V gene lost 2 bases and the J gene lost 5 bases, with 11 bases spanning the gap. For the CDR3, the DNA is TGTGCCAGCAGCTTTGGCAGGGGGGACGAGCAGTACTTC. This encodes CASSFGRGDEQYF. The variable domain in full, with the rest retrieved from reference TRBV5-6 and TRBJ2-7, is DAGVTQSPTHLIKTRGQQVTLRCSPKSGHDTVSWYQQALGQGPQFIFQYYEEEERQRGNFPDRFSGHQFPNYSSELNVNALLLGDSALYLCASSFGRGDEQYFGPGTRLTVT.

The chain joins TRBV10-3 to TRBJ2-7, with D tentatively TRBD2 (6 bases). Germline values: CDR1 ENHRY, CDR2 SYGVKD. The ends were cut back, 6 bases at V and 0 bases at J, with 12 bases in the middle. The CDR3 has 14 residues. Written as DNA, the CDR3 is TGTGCCATCAGGGGGACTTCTAACTCCTACGAGCAGTACTTC. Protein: CAIRGTSNSYEQYF.

CDR3 region: CASSQEAGQNTEAFF. The CDR3 DNA is TGCGCCAGCAGCCAAGAAGCAGGCCAGAACACTGAAGCTTTCTTT. The V call is TRBV4-1, the J call TRBJ1-1; D ambiguous. Trimming shortened V by 0 bases and J by 1 base, and 9 bases separated the two germline ends. Germline lookup yields CDR1 MGHRA and CDR2 YSYEKL. CDR3 length: 15 residues.

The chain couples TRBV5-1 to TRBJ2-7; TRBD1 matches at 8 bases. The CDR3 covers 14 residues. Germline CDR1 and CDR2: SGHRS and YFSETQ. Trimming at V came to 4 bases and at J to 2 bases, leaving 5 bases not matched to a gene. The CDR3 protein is CASSPGTGPYEQYF. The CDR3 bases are TGCGCCAGCAGCCCAGGGACAGGACCCTACGAGCAGTACTTC.

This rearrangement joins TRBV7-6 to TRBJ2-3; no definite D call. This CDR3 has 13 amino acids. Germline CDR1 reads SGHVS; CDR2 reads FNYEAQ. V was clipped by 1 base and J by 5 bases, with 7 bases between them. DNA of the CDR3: TGTGCCAGCAGCTTAGAAGCTGAAGATACGCAGTATTTT. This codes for CASSLEAEDTQYF.

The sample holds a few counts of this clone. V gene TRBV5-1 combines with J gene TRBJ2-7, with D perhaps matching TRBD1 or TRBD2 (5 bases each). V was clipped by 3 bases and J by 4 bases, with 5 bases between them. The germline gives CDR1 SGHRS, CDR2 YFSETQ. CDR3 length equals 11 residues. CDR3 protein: CASSWGYEQYF. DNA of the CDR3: TGCGCCAGCAGCTGGGGGTACGAGCAGTACTTC. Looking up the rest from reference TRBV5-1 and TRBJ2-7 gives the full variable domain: KAGVTQTPRYLIKTRGQQVTLSCSPISGHRSVSWYQQTPGQGLQFLFEYFSETQRNKGNFPGRFSGRQFSNSRSEMNVSTLELGDSALYLCASSWGYEQYFGPGTRLTVT.

The DNA for the CDR3 is TGTGCCAGCAGCACCAGGGGGCTTAGGGGTGAAAAACTGTTTTTT. Its translation is CASSTRGLRGEKLFF. The rearrangement links TRBV9 to TRBJ1-4; 8 bases map to TRBD1. The ends lost 4 bases at V and 7 bases at J; junction bases unmatched: 9. Looked up from germline, CDR1 is SGDLS and CDR2 is YYNGEE. The CDR3 runs to 15 residues.